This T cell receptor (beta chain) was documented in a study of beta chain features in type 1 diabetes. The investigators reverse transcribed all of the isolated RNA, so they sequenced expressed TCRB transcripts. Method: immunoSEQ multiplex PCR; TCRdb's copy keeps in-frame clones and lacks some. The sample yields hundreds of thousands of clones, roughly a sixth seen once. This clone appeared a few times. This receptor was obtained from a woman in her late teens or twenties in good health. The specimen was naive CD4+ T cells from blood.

The CDR3 sequence is CASSIRQETQYF. The CDR3 DNA follows: TGTGCCAGCAGCATTAGACAAGAGACCCAGTACTTC. This chain connects TRBV7-2 to TRBJ2-5; D remains ambiguous. Germline CDR1 is SGHTA and CDR2 is FQGNSA. With 5 bases removed from V and 2 bases from J, the gap between germline ends came to 6 bases. The CDR3 is 12 residues long.